The entry that follows covers one T cell receptor (beta chain) sequence. This CDR3 region has 13 residues. Germline V gives CDR1 SGHNT, CDR2 YENEEA. J was trimmed by 13 bases and V by 5 bases; bases with no gene match: 11. In the original workflow: Estimation of nucleated cell counts relied on the amplification of reference gene primers. Assay: immunoSEQ multiplex PCR; the TCRdb copy retains only in-frame clones and omits some. V and J calls plus clone size are reproduced from that table; the DNA served to infer D and trimming. The sample consists of fewer than 200,000 clones, around 86% of them appearing once. The data are from a study of blood T cell repertoires in COVID-19. Across the study: From the United States, Italy and Spain came samples of acute and convalescent COVID-19. T cells, B-cell-depleted T cells, or PBMCs provided the cDNA or gDNA that served as material.

This sequence was found in a man aged 50 to 59 with active or convalescent COVID-19. The rearrangement joins TRBV11-3 to TRBJ2-1, with 7 bases that match TRBD2. The sequencing sample was made of peripheral blood. CDR3 nucleotides: TGTGCCAGCAGCCGGACGGGGGGACTTGAACAGTTCTTC. This sequence encodes CASSRTGGLEQFF.